Listed here is a single TCR beta chain. What it binds is not known. The record originates from a study of CXCR3-negative and CXCR3-positive naive CD8 T cells. General study results and limits: Memory cells differed in TRBV-TRBJ usage, but naive CXCR3-negative and CXCR3-positive cells had similar usage.

In germline, CDR1 is SGHVS, CDR2 FQNEAQ. CDR3 length: 14 amino acids. UMI-labeled 5' RACE TRB cDNA libraries were prepared from the cells. TCRdb reprocessed the 5' RACE reads, keeping one entry per CDR3 protein, no DNA. The ten top clones account for more than 20%, within a sample of about 56,000 distinct CDR3 sequences. The TCR sequence derives from a human donor in good health. Some clones in this sample may be carry-over from other donors' samples. Sequencing used memory CD8+ T cells from blood. The rearrangement links TRBV7-8 to TRBJ2-2; TCRdb's D gene call, TRBD2, goes unchecked for lack of DNA. CDR3 amino acids: CASSQPRGTGELFF.